The subject of this entry is one T cell receptor beta chain. Antigen unknown. These data are taken from a study of T cell responses to AZD1222 COVID-19 vaccine. The method was immunoSEQ multiplex PCR; TCRdb's version includes in-frame clones alone and lacks a portion of them. Counted here are 150,000 or so clones, 94% occurring once; the ten biggest clones make up about 0.6%. Overall study results and limits: Breadth and depth of Spike-specific TCRs rose after two AZD1222 doses. Donors were largely white British and mainly female; clonal diversity was possibly underestimated. Regions left unmutated in variants are reportedly the target of nearly half of spike-specific TCRs. Across spike, vaccine-associated CD4 TCRs were found, dominant at 160-218 and 743-854.

Sequenced material: peripheral blood, taken on day 0 of AZD1222 vaccination. The TCR sequence derives from an adult in good health.

The CDR3 protein is CASSLDREKTGELFF. The CDR3 region has the DNA TGTGCCAGCAGCTTGGATCGGGAGAAAACCGGGGAGCTGTTTTTT. The rearrangement joins TRBV5-4 to TRBJ2-2, with D possibly matching TRBD2 (6 bases). Per germline, CDR1 SGHNT and CDR2 YYREEE (reference sequence). The V gene lost 0 bases and the J gene lost 5 bases, with 11 bases spanning the gap. The CDR3 runs to 15 residues.